These 29 T cell receptor beta chains share one sample of origin, sequenced in a study of graft-versus-host responses after intestinal transplantation. Assay: immunoSEQ multiplex PCR; the TCRdb copy retains only in-frame clones and omits some. Counted here are 110,000 to 150,000 clones, 80% to 95% occurring once; the ten biggest clones make up roughly 0.2%. These receptors have no known antigen. Sequencing used unstimulated CD4+ T cells sorted from spleen or lymph node cells, obtained before intestinal transplant. Receptor source: a human donor who received an intestinal transplant.

This chain connects TRBV7-9 to TRBJ1-2; unclear D gene. Germline CDR1 is SEHNR and CDR2 is FQNEAQ (reference sequence). V was cut by 5 bases and J by 5 bases, with 9 bases left in between. This CDR3 contains 12 residues. CDR3 nucleotides: TGTGCCAGCAGCCTTGGGGTATATGGCTACACCTTC. It specifies CASSLGVYGYTF. Full variable domain (rest looked up from reference TRBV7-9 and TRBJ1-2): DTGVSQNPRHKITKRGQNVTFRCDPISEHNRLYWYRQTLGQGPEFLTYFQNEAQLEKSRLLSDRFSAERPKGSFSTLEIQRTEQGDSAMYLCASSLGVYGYTFGSGTRLTVV.

The chain is built from TRBV18 and TRBJ2-7; D possibly matches TRBD1 or TRBD2 (5 bases each). Trimming removed 4 bases from V and 3 bases from J, with 13 bases in between. Per germline, CDR1 KGHSH and CDR2 LQKENI. The length of the CDR3 is 14 residues. CDR3 in amino acids: CASSLRDRYYEQYF. CDR3 bases: TGTGCCAGCTCACTCCGGGACCGATACTACGAGCAGTACTTC.

Notes on this clone: This CDR3 is also generated by other DNA sequences in the sample. The V and J genes are TRBV19 and TRBJ2-7; TRBD2 matches 9 bases. This CDR3 contains 17 residues. V shed 2 bases and J 0 bases; nucleotides not matched to a gene: 8. Germline V gene data show CDR1 as LNHDA and CDR2 as SQIVND (reference sequence). The CDR3 coding sequence is TGTGCCAGTAGTATAAGTGGTAGCGGGAGCCTCTCCTACGAGCAGTACTTC. Protein sequence: CASSISGSGSLSYEQYF.

In nucleotides, the CDR3 is TGTGCCAGCAGATCAGGGACACACAATAATTCACCCCTCCACTTT. Translating gives CASRSGTHNNSPLHF. This sequence joins TRBV28 and TRBJ1-6, with D tentatively TRBD1 (6 bases). The CDR3 is made up of 15 amino acids. Germline lookup yields CDR1 MDHEN and CDR2 SYDVKM. The germline V and J ends were trimmed by 6 bases and 5 bases, with 14 bases remaining between them.

This chain links TRBV5-4 with TRBJ2-7; no reliable D call. In germline, CDR1 is SGHNT, CDR2 YYREEE (reference sequence). Trimming removed 4 bases from V and 2 bases from J, with 10 bases in between. The CDR3 runs to 13 residues. CDR3 in amino acids: CASSLGGPYEQYF. As DNA, the CDR3 is TGTGCCAGCAGCCTCGGTGGTCCCTACGAGCAGTACTTC. The variable domain in full, with the rest retrieved from reference TRBV5-4 and TRBJ2-7, is ETGVTQSPTHLIKTRGQQVTLRCSSQSGHNTVSWYQQALGQGPQFIFQYYREEENGRGNFPPRFSGLQFPNYSSELNVNALELDDSALYLCASSLGGPYEQYFGPGTRLTVT.

The V call is TRBV9, the J call TRBJ1-5; 8 bases align to TRBD1. CDR1 and CDR2 (germline): SGDLS, YYNGEE. This CDR3 comprises 15 residues. J gave up 7 bases and V 1 base, and 7 bases lay outside the gene matches. The CDR3 loop reads CASSVSGQVAQPQHF. CDR3 nucleotide sequence: TGTGCCAGCAGCGTATCGGGACAGGTCGCCCAGCCCCAGCATTTT. The complete variable domain, with remaining parts taken from reference TRBV9 and TRBJ1-5, reads DSGVTQTPKHLITATGQRVTLRCSPRSGDLSVYWYQQSLDQGLQFLIQYYNGEERAKGNILERFSAQQFPDLHSELNLSSLELGDSALYFCASSVSGQVAQPQHFGDGTRLSIL.

V and J are TRBV11-2 and TRBJ2-3, with 8 positions matching TRBD1. Per the germline V gene, CDR1 is SGHAT and CDR2 is FQNNGV. The CDR3 is 15 amino acids. J gave up 6 bases and V 5 bases, and 10 bases lay outside the gene matches. CDR3 nucleotide sequence: TGTGCCAGCAGCACCCAGGGGGCTGGGGCGGATACGCAGTATTTT. Its translation: CASSTQGAGADTQYF.

V and J are TRBV5-1 and TRBJ1-1; 8 nucleotides line up with TRBD1. The CDR3 runs to 15 residues. Germline-derived CDR1 and CDR2 are SGHRS and YFSETQ. V was pared by 5 bases and J by 5 bases, with 11 bases of the junction left unmatched. The CDR3 here is CASSWLQGEGTEAFF. CDR3 coding DNA: TGCGCCAGCAGTTGGTTACAGGGGGAAGGGACTGAAGCTTTCTTT.

V usage is TRBV9 and J usage is TRBJ2-5; D not resolved. Matching the DNA end better, TRBJ2-7 makes the J call doubtful. CDR1 is SGDLS and CDR2 is YYNGEE in the germline V gene. The CDR3 is 16 residues long. This CDR3 reads CASSVGGSGDTYEQYF. The CDR3 DNA reads as TGTGCCAGCAGCGTAGGAGGAAGTGGGGATACCTACGAGCAGTACTTC.

The genes are TRBV7-8 and TRBJ2-7; TRBD2 aligns across 10 bases. The trim removed 4 bases at V and 0 bases at J, leaving 6 bases unmatched. Germline CDR1 and CDR2: SGHVS and FQNEAQ. The CDR3 runs to 16 residues. The CDR3 loop is CASSSAPSGGSYEQYF. The CDR3 nucleotides read TGTGCCAGCAGCTCAGCCCCTAGCGGGGGCTCCTACGAGCAGTACTTC.

The gene calls are TRBV25-1 and TRBJ1-1, with 8 nucleotides matching TRBD1. J lost 5 bases, V lost 1 base, and 12 bases had no gene match. CDR1 and CDR2 from the germline V gene are MGHDK and SYGVNS. The CDR3 consists of 17 residues. The CDR3 nucleotides are TGTGCCAGCAGTGAATGGTCAGGGGGCGCGATACGAACTGAAGCTTTCTTT. Translating gives CASSEWSGGAIRTEAFF.

The chain is built from TRBV5-1 and TRBJ1-2; a weak D match, TRBD1 (6 bases). Per the germline V gene, CDR1 is SGHRS and CDR2 is YFSETQ. V lost 2 bases to trimming and J lost 1 base, with 15 bases between them. The CDR3 extends over 16 amino acids. In nucleotides, the CDR3 is TGCGCCAGCAGCTTCGCCAGGGGAGGGGATAACTATGGCTACACCTTC. Translation: CASSFARGGDNYGYTF.

The genes are TRBV9 and TRBJ1-2; D may be TRBD1 (6 bases). The germline gives CDR1 SGDLS, CDR2 YYNGEE. Trimming took 0 bases from V and 4 from J, leaving 13 bases between them. This CDR3 has 15 residues. This CDR3 is CASSVAGTQIYGYTF. CDR3 coding DNA: TGTGCCAGCAGCGTAGCTGGGACACAGATCTATGGCTACACCTTC.

This chain connects TRBV5-1 to TRBJ2-5; possibly TRBD1 or TRBD2 for D (5 bases each). The J call is uncertain, as TRBJ2-7 better fits the DNA end. Germline CDR1 reads SGHRS; CDR2 reads YFSETQ. CDR3 length: 17 residues. CDR3 DNA sequence: TGCGCCAGCAGCTTAGGACGACCCGGGACCCCAAGGGGCGAGCAGTACTTC. Its protein product is CASSLGRPGTPRGEQYF.

This clone was recorded only once. This chain links TRBV30 with TRBJ2-7; 9 bases are shared with TRBD1. Losses at the gene ends were 7 bases for V and 5 bases for J; bases not matched to a gene: 3. Germline V lookup: CDR1 GTSNPN, CDR2 SVGIG (reference sequence). This CDR3 spans 11 amino acids. DNA of the CDR3: TGTGCCTTGGACAGGGGCCACGAGCAGTACTTC. Translated, it gives CALDRGHEQYF.

The chain couples TRBV11-3 to TRBJ2-3; no firm D call. Germline CDR1 reads SGHNT; CDR2 reads YENEEA. CDR3 length: 14 residues. The ends were cut back, 1 base at V and 1 base at J, with 6 bases in the middle. The CDR3 loop is CASSLGGGTDTQYF. In nucleotides, the CDR3 is TGTGCCAGCAGCTTAGGTGGCGGCACAGATACGCAGTATTTT.

This chain connects TRBV29-1 to TRBJ2-2; 10 bases line up with TRBD2. The germline CDR1 and CDR2 sequences are SQVTM and ANQGSEA. Trimming took 6 bases from V and 6 from J; bases not matched to a gene: 1. The length of the CDR3 is 12 residues. CDR3 amino acids: CSVTSGSGELFF. The CDR3 DNA sequence: TGCAGCGTGACTAGCGGGTCCGGGGAGCTGTTTTTT.

The chain combines TRBV5-4 with TRBJ2-7, with 7 bases fitting TRBD1. Per germline, CDR1 SGHNT and CDR2 YYREEE (reference sequence). Unmatched junction bases numbered 9, after V lost 2 bases and J lost 4 bases. This CDR3 has 15 residues. CDR3 region: CASSLGNRGVYEQYF. Written as DNA, the CDR3 is TGTGCCAGCAGCTTAGGGAACAGGGGCGTATACGAGCAGTACTTC.

The chain has TRBV29-1 and TRBJ2-7; unclear D gene. V was pared by 4 bases and J by 1 base, with 11 bases between. Germline-derived CDR1 and CDR2 are SQVTM and ANQGSEA. The CDR3 spans 13 residues. The CDR3 DNA is TGCAGCGTTGGGAAAGACGGGTCCTACGAGCAGTACTTC. Translation: CSVGKDGSYEQYF.

This chain connects TRBV19 to TRBJ2-5; the D is unclear. The J call is doubtful: the DNA matches TRBJ2-7 better. Looked up from germline, CDR1 is LNHDA and CDR2 is SQIVND (reference sequence). The CDR3 is 14 residues long. The CDR3 loop is CASSRVLGSYEQYF. DNA for the CDR3: TGTGCCAGTAGTAGGGTATTAGGTTCCTACGAGCAGTACTTC.

V gene TRBV6-1 combines with J gene TRBJ2-5; D is possibly TRBD1 (6 bases). The germline CDR1 and CDR2 sequences are MNHNS and SASEGT. With 7 bases removed from V and 7 bases from J, the gap between germline ends came to 13 bases. The CDR3 contains 12 residues. The CDR3 nucleotides are TGTGCCAGCACTTGGGCCAGGGGGACCCAGTACTTC. Its protein product is CASTWARGTQYF.

The chain combines TRBV5-1 with TRBJ2-3, with D unclear. V lost 5 bases and J 0 bases, leaving 7 bases between the germline ends. The CDR3 length is 13 residues. Germline V CDR1 and CDR2: SGHRS, YFSETQ. This chain's CDR3 is CASREVSTDTQYF. CDR3 bases: TGCGCCAGCAGGGAAGTTAGCACAGATACGCAGTATTTT.

The chain joins TRBV9 to TRBJ2-2; possible D gene TRBD1, 7 bases. Trimming took off 2 bases at V and 4 bases at J, with 18 bases between the two ends. This CDR3 is 17 amino acids long. Per the germline V gene, CDR1 is SGDLS and CDR2 is YYNGEE. This CDR3 reads CASSVSTGEVGTGELFF. DNA of the CDR3: TGTGCCAGCAGCGTCTCAACAGGGGAGGTTGGCACCGGGGAGCTGTTTTTT.

This sequence joins TRBV19 and TRBJ2-4; maybe TRBD2 (6 bases). The CDR3 extends over 13 amino acids. V lost 6 bases, J lost 3 bases, and 9 bases lay in between. Germline V gene data show CDR1 as LNHDA and CDR2 as SQIVND (reference sequence). For the CDR3, the DNA is TGTGCCAGTAGGGAGGGAGGCAAAAACATTCAGTACTTC. Translated: CASREGGKNIQYF.

The V and J genes are TRBV7-2 and TRBJ2-5, with 8 nucleotides matching TRBD1. V was clipped by 3 bases and J by 2 bases; unmatched bases: 2. Germline V gives CDR1 SGHTA, CDR2 FQGNSA. The CDR3 spans 14 residues. The chain's CDR3 is CASSFDRGQETQYF. Written as DNA, the CDR3 is TGTGCCAGCAGCTTCGACAGGGGACAAGAGACCCAGTACTTC.

This rearrangement joins TRBV11-2 to TRBJ2-3; possible D gene TRBD2, 6 bases. The CDR3 length is 15 residues. Germline V gene data show CDR1 as SGHAT and CDR2 as FQNNGV. Trimming removed 0 bases from V and 0 bases from J, with 7 bases in between. In DNA form, the CDR3 reads TGTGCCAGCAGCTTAGATAGCGGAAGCACAGATACGCAGTATTTT. This sequence encodes CASSLDSGSTDTQYF.

The rearrangement links TRBV30 to TRBJ1-1, with TRBD1 matching 8 bases. Germline assignment: CDR1 GTSNPN and CDR2 SVGIG (reference sequence). This CDR3 contains 16 residues. V lost 0 bases to trimming and J lost 1 base; unmatched junction nucleotides: 7. CDR3 nucleotides: TGTGCCTGGAGTGTACAGGGGGTATCGCAGAACACTGAAGCTTTCTTT. Residues: CAWSVQGVSQNTEAFF.

V is TRBV7-2 and J is TRBJ1-5; D gene uncertain. Germline CDR1 reads SGHTA; CDR2 reads FQGNSA. V was pared by 1 base and J by 2 bases, with 9 bases between. The CDR3 is 15 amino acids. The CDR3 loop reads CASSLVGEGNQPQHF. The CDR3 DNA reads TGTGCCAGCAGCTTAGTTGGAGAGGGCAATCAGCCCCAGCATTTT. The full variable domain, completed using reference TRBV7-2 and TRBJ1-5, is GAGVSQSPSNKVTEKGKDVELRCDPISGHTALYWYRQSLGQGLEFLIYFQGNSAPDKSGLPSDRFSAERTGGSVSTLTIQRTQQEDSAVYLCASSLVGEGNQPQHFGDGTRLSIL.

This sequence joins TRBV28 and TRBJ2-1; no reliable D call. The CDR3 spans 13 residues. Per germline, CDR1 MDHEN and CDR2 SYDVKM. Trimming left V 2 bases short and J 5 bases short, with 7 bases between. CDR3 loop: CASSLPSDNEQFF. Written as DNA, the CDR3 is TGTGCCAGCAGTTTACCCAGCGACAATGAGCAGTTCTTC.